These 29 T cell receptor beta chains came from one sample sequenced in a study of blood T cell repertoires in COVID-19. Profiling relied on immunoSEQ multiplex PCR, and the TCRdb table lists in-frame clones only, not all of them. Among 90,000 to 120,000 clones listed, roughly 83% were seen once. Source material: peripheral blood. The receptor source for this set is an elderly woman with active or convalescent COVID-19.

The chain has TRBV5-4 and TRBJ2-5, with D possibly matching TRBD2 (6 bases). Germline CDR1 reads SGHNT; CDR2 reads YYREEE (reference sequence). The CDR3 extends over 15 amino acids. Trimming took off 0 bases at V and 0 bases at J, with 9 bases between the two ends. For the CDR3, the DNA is TGTGCCAGCAGCTTGGGCGGGATAGACCAAGAGACCCAGTACTTC. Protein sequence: CASSLGGIDQETQYF.

CDR3 protein: CATSRDYVRSYEQYF. The CDR3 DNA reads TGTGCCACCAGCAGGGACTATGTTCGGAGTTACGAGCAGTACTTC. This sequence joins TRBV15 and TRBJ2-7, with D maybe TRBD2 (6 bases). The CDR3 is made up of 15 amino acids. The V end was cut by 3 bases, the J end by 4 bases, with 16 bases between. The V gene's germline CDR1 is LNHNV and CDR2 YYDKDF (reference sequence).

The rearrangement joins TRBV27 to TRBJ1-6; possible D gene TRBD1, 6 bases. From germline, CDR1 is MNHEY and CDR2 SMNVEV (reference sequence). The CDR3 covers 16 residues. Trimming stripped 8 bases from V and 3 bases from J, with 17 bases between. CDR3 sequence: CASRLGQTNYNSPLHF. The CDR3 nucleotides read TGTGCCAGCCGGCTCGGACAGACTAACTATAATTCACCCCTCCACTTT.

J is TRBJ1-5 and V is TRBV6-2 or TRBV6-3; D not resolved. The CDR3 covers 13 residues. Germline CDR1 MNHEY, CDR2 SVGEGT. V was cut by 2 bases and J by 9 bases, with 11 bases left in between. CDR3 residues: CASSYPDGGPQHF. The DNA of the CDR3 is TGTGCCAGCAGTTACCCAGACGGCGGGCCCCAGCATTTT.

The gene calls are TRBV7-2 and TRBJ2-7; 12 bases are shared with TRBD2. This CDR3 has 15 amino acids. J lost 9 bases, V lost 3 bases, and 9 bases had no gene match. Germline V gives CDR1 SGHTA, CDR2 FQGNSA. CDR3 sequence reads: CASSFSTSGSIGQYF. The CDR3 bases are TGTGCCAGCAGCTTTTCGACTAGCGGGAGCATCGGGCAGTACTTC.

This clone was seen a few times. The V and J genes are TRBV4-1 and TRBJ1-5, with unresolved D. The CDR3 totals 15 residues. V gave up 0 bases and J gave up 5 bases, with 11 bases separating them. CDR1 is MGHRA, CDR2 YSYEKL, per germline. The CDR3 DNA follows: TGCGCCAGCAGCCAAGAATTTAGTAATGATCAGCCCCAGCATTTT. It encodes CASSQEFSNDQPQHF.

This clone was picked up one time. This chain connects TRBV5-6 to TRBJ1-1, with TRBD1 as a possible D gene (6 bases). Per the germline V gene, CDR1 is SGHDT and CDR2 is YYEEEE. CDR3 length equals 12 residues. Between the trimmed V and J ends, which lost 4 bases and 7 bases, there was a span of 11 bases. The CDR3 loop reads CASSIPDSEAFF. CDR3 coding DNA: TGTGCCAGCAGCATTCCGGACAGTGAAGCTTTCTTT.

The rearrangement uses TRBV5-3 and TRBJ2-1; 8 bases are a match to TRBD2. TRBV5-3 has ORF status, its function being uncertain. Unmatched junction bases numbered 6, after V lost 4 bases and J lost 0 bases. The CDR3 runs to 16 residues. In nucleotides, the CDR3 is TGTGCCAGAAGCGTTAGCGGGGCGAGCTCCTACAATGAGCAGTTCTTC. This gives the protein CARSVSGASSYNEQFF.

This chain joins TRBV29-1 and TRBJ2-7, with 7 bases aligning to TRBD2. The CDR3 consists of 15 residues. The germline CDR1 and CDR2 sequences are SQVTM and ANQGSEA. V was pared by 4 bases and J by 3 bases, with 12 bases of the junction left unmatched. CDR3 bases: TGCAGCGTTGGAGCGGGGCGCGGAATCGGCTACGAGCAGTACTTC. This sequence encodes CSVGAGRGIGYEQYF.

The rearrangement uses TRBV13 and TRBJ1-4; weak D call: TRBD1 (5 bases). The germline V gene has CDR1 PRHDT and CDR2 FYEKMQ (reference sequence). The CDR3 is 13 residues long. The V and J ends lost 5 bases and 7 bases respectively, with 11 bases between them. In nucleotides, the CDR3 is TGTGCCAGCAGCGGGGGGAAAGGTGAAAAACTGTTTTTT. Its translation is CASSGGKGEKLFF.

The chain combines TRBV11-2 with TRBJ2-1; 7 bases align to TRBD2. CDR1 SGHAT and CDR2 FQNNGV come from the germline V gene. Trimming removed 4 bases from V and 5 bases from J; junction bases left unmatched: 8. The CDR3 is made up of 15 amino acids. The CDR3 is CASSSIAGDHNEQFF. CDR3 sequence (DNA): TGTGCCAGCAGCTCCATAGCGGGTGATCACAATGAGCAGTTCTTC.

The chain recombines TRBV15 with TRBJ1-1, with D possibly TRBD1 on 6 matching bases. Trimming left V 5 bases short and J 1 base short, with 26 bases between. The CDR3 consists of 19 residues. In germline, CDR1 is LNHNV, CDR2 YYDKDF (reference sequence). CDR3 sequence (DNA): TGTGCCACCAGCGGGTTGGGGGGGGGCGTCTTTATCCGGAACACTGAAGCTTTCTTT. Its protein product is CATSGLGGGVFIRNTEAFF.

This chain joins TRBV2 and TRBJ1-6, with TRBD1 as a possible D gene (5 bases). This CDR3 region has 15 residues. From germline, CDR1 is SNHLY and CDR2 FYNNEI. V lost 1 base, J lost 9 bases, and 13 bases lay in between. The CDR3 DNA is TGTGCCAGCAGTGAAGGGCAGCCTGGGGCTTCACCCCTCCACTTT. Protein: CASSEGQPGASPLHF.

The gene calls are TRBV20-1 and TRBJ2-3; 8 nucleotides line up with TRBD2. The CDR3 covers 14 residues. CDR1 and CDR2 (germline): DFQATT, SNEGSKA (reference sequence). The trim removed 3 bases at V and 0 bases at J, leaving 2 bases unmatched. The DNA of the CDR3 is TGCAGTGCTAGTTCTAGCGGGAGCACAGATACGCAGTATTTT. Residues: CSASSSGSTDTQYF.

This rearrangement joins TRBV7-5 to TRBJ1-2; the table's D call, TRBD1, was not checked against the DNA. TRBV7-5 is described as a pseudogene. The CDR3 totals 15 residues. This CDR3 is CARSTKSTGVYGYTF. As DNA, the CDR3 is TGTGCCAGAAGCACGAAATCGACAGGGGTCTATGGCTACACCTTC.

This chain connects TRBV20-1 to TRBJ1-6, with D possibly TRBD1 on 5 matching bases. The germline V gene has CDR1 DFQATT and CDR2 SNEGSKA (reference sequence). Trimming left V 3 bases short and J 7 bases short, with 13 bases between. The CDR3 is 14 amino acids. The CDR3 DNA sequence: TGCAGTGCTAGTAGGGGTATTGGAAATTCACCCCTCCACTTT. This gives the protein CSASRGIGNSPLHF.

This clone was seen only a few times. The CDR3 loop reads CASSYGDRLNYGYTF. The CDR3 DNA reads as TGTGCCAGCAGTTACGGGGACAGACTTAACTATGGCTACACCTTC. The chain is built from TRBV6-2 or TRBV6-3 and TRBJ1-2; 7 bases are shared with TRBD1. The germline V gene has CDR1 MNHEY and CDR2 SVGEGT. This CDR3 region has 15 residues. V shed 2 bases, J shed 1 base, and the junction held 4 bases outside the gene matches.

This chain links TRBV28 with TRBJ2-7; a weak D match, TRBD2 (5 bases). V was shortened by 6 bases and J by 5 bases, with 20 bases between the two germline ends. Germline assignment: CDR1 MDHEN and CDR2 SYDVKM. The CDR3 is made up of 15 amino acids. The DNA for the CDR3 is TGTGCCAGCAGGGGAGCCGGGTCCCGGATCGACGAGCAGTACTTC. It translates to CASRGAGSRIDEQYF.

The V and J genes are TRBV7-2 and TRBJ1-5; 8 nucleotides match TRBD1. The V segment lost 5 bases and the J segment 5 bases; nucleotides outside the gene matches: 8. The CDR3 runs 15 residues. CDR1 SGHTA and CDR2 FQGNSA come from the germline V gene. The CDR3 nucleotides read TGTGCCAGCAGCCTCGGACAGGGTGGGTATCAGCCCCAGCATTTT. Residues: CASSLGQGGYQPQHF.

The CDR3 is CASSTRDRGNTEAFF. The DNA of the CDR3 is TGTGCCAGCAGTACACGGGACAGGGGGAACACTGAAGCTTTCTTT. The V and J genes are TRBV28 and TRBJ1-1; TRBD1 aligns across 10 bases. V was pared by 5 bases and J by 1 base, with 4 bases of the junction left unmatched. The V gene's germline CDR1 is MDHEN and CDR2 SYDVKM. This CDR3 spans 15 amino acids.

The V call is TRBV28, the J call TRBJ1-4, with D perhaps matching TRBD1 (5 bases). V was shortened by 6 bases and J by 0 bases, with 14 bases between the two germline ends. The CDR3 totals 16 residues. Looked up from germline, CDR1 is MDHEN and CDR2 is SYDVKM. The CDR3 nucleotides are TGTGCCAGCAGCTTCGGCGGAGGGGCAACTAATGAAAAACTGTTTTTT. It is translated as CASSFGGGATNEKLFF.

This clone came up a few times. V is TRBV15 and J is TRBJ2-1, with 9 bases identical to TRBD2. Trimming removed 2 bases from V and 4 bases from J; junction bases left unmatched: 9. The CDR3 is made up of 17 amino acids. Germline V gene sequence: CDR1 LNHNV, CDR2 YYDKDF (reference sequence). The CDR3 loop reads CATSRSPSGKVYNEQFF. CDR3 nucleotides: TGTGCCACCAGCAGATCTCCTAGCGGGAAGGTATACAATGAGCAGTTCTTC.

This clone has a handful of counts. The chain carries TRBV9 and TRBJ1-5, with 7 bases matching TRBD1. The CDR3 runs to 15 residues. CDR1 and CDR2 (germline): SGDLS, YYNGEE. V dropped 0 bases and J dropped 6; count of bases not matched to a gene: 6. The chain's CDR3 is CASSVEGGGGQPQHF. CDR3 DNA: TGTGCCAGCAGCGTAGAAGGAGGGGGCGGTCAGCCCCAGCATTTT.

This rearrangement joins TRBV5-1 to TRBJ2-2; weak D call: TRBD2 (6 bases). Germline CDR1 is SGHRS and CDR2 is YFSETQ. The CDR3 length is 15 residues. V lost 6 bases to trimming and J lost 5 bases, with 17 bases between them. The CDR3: CASTGGVPGTGELFF. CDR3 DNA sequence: TGCGCCAGCACCGGAGGGGTTCCGGGAACCGGGGAGCTGTTTTTT. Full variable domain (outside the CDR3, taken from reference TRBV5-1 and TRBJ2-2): KAGVTQTPRYLIKTRGQQVTLSCSPISGHRSVSWYQQTPGQGLQFLFEYFSETQRNKGNFPGRFSGRQFSNSRSEMNVSTLELGDSALYLCASTGGVPGTGELFFGEGSRLTVL.

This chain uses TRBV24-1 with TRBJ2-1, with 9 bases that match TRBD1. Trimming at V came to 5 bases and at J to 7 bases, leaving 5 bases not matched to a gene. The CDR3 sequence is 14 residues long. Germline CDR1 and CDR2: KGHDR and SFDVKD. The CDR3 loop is CATSVDRGGNEQFF. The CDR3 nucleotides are TGTGCCACCAGTGTGGACAGGGGTGGGAATGAGCAGTTCTTC.

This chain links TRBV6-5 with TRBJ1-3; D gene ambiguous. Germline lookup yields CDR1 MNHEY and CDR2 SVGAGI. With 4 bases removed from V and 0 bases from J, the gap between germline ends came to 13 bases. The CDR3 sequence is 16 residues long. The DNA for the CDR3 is TGTGCCAGCAGTTCGGGAGGAGCCGTCTCTGGAAACACCATATATTTT. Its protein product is CASSSGGAVSGNTIYF.

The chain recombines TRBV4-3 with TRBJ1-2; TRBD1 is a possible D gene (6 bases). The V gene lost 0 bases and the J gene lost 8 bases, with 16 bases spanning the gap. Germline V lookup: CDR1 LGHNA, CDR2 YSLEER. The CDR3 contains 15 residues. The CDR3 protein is CASSQELDRLDGYTF. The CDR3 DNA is TGCGCCAGCAGCCAAGAACTCGACAGGCTAGACGGCTACACCTTC.

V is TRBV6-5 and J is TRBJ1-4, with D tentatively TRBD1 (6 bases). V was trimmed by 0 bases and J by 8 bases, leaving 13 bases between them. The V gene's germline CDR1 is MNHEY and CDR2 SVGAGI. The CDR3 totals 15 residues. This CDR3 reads CASSYSRQGYEKLFF. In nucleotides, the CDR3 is TGTGCCAGCAGTTACTCTCGTCAGGGGTACGAAAAACTGTTTTTT.

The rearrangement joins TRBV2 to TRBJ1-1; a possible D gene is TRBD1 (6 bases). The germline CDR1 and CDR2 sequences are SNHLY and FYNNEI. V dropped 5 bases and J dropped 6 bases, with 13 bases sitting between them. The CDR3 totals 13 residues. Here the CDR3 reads CASSLSGVAEAFF. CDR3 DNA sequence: TGTGCCAGCAGTCTCTCAGGGGTGGCTGAAGCTTTCTTT.